This passage covers 30 T cell receptor beta chains from one sample sequenced in a study of cytomegalovirus exposure and HLA in healthy donors. Profiled with immunoSEQ multiplex PCR; TCRdb holds only in-frame clones, not every one. The repertoire consists of under 200,000 clones, with 70% to 90% occurring once and the leading ten covering around 6%. Sequenced input: PBMCs. These receptors were obtained from a young woman in good health and CMV-seronegative.

This chain connects TRBV2 to TRBJ1-5, with D uncertain. V gave up 1 base and J gave up 2 bases, with 12 bases separating them. CDR1 SNHLY and CDR2 FYNNEI come from the germline V gene. The CDR3 totals 16 residues. Here the CDR3 reads CASSEGRVIGNQPQHF. The CDR3 DNA reads as TGTGCCAGCAGTGAAGGTCGGGTAATCGGCAATCAGCCCCAGCATTTT. The full variable domain, rest sourced from reference TRBV2 and TRBJ1-5, is EPEVTQTPSHQVTQMGQEVILRCVPISNHLYFYWYRQILGQKVEFLVSFYNNEISEKSEIFDDQFSVERPDGSNFTLKIRSTKLEDSAMYFCASSEGRVIGNQPQHFGDGTRLSIL.

The rearrangement links TRBV4-3 to TRBJ1-1; TRBD1 is a possible D gene (5 bases). This CDR3 comprises 15 residues. Per the germline V gene, CDR1 is LGHNA and CDR2 is YSLEER. The V and J ends lost 2 bases and 1 base respectively, with 11 bases between them. CDR3 protein: CASSQTGVANTEAFF. The CDR3 DNA is TGCGCCAGCAGCCAAACGGGGGTGGCGAACACTGAAGCTTTCTTT.

CDR3 sequence reads: CASSNRVGELFF. CDR3 DNA sequence: TGTGCCAGCAGCAACAGGGTCGGGGAGCTGTTTTTT. J is TRBJ2-2 and V is TRBV13; possible D gene TRBD1, 6 bases. V was cut by 5 bases and J by 7 bases, with 8 bases left in between. The germline CDR1 and CDR2 sequences are PRHDT and FYEKMQ (reference sequence). The CDR3 is 12 amino acids.

The rearrangement joins TRBV20-1 to TRBJ1-1, with D unresolved. This CDR3 region has 11 residues. V gave up 5 bases and J gave up 6 bases, with 10 bases separating them. The germline CDR1 and CDR2 sequences are DFQATT and SNEGSKA (reference sequence). The chain's CDR3 is CSADGVPEAFF. In DNA form, the CDR3 reads TGCAGTGCTGACGGGGTTCCTGAAGCTTTCTTT.

The chain has TRBV4-3 and TRBJ1-2; D is possibly TRBD1 (5 bases). Germline CDR1 LGHNA, CDR2 YSLEER. This CDR3 is built from 16 residues. Trimming took off 1 base at V and 4 bases at J, with 16 bases between the two ends. The CDR3 nucleotides are TGCGCCAGCAGCCAAGGTGTTGGTGGAACAGGCTATGGCTACACCTTC. This gives the protein CASSQGVGGTGYGYTF.

The V call is TRBV11-2, the J call TRBJ2-2; 10 bases map to TRBD2. Germline V CDR1 and CDR2: SGHAT, FQNNGV. After removal of 7 bases from V and 6 bases from J, the junction contained 14 bases not matched to a gene. CDR3 length: 17 residues. The CDR3 protein is CASTIRSLAGASGELFF. CDR3 DNA sequence: TGTGCCAGCACCATACGGAGCCTAGCGGGAGCCTCCGGGGAGCTGTTTTTT.

This sequence joins TRBV4-3 and TRBJ1-3; D is unresolved. The V gene's germline CDR1 is LGHNA and CDR2 YSLEER. This CDR3 comprises 16 residues. The V and J ends lost 0 bases and 1 base respectively, with 10 bases between them. CDR3: CASSQEVTRSGNTIYF. The CDR3, as DNA: TGCGCCAGCAGCCAAGAGGTGACACGATCTGGAAACACCATATATTTT.

V gene TRBV6-6 combines with J gene TRBJ1-5; 9 nucleotides agree with TRBD1. There are 14 residues in the CDR3. From germline, CDR1 is MNHNY and CDR2 SVGAGI (reference sequence). Trimming removed 7 bases from V and 4 bases from J; junction bases left unmatched: 5. CDR3 residues: CASNAGQGNQPQHF. CDR3 sequence (DNA): TGTGCCAGCAACGCCGGACAGGGGAATCAGCCCCAGCATTTT.

This chain links TRBV7-3 with TRBJ1-6; 8 nucleotides align to TRBD1. This CDR3 spans 14 amino acids. CDR1 and CDR2 (germline): SGHTA, FQGTGA. After removal of 5 bases from V and 10 bases from J, the junction contained 7 bases not matched to a gene. The CDR3 region has the DNA TGTGCCAGCAGCCCAGGGGGCGGAGGCTCACCCCTCCACTTT. This gives the protein CASSPGGGGSPLHF.

The V and J genes are TRBV4-1 and TRBJ1-3; D might be TRBD1 (6 bases). CDR1 is MGHRA and CDR2 is YSYEKL in the germline V gene. V shed 0 bases and J shed 4 bases, with 10 bases lying between them. The CDR3 length is 15 residues. This CDR3 is CASSQDRGQGNTIYF. CDR3 DNA: TGCGCCAGCAGCCAAGATCGGGGGCAAGGAAACACCATATATTTT.

The V and J genes are TRBV5-4 and TRBJ2-6; no definite D call. The V gene lost 4 bases and the J gene lost 4 bases, with 18 bases spanning the gap. The CDR3 is 17 residues long. Germline CDR1 and CDR2: SGHNT and YYREEE (reference sequence). The CDR3 here is CASSNLAFRAGANVLTF. The CDR3 nucleotides are TGTGCCAGCAGCAATCTCGCGTTTAGAGCCGGGGCCAACGTCCTGACTTTC. Full variable domain (remainder filled in from reference TRBV5-4 and TRBJ2-6): ETGVTQSPTHLIKTRGQQVTLRCSSQSGHNTVSWYQQALGQGPQFIFQYYREEENGRGNFPPRFSGLQFPNYSSELNVNALELDDSALYLCASSNLAFRAGANVLTFGAGSRLTVL.

This clone is a singleton in its sample. This chain connects TRBV5-4 to TRBJ2-7; 15 positions agree with TRBD2. Germline V gene lookup returns CDR1 SGHNT and CDR2 YYREEE (reference sequence). The CDR3 consists of 16 residues. V trimming: 2 bases; J trimming: 2 bases; junction bases outside the gene matches: 2. The CDR3 bases are TGTGCCAGCAGCTTTGGGACTAGCGGGGGGACCTACGAGCAGTACTTC. Translating gives CASSFGTSGGTYEQYF.

This chain connects TRBV19 to TRBJ2-1; D is perhaps TRBD1 or TRBD2 (5 bases each). V lost 1 base and J lost 10, with 11 bases in between. CDR1 and CDR2 (germline): LNHDA, SQIVND (reference sequence). The CDR3 runs to 13 residues. CDR3 DNA: TGTGCCAGTAGTATAGTCGCAGGGAGCGAGCAGTTCTTC. It codes for CASSIVAGSEQFF.

The V call is TRBV7-6, the J call TRBJ1-5; 7 nucleotides match TRBD1. V lost 5 bases and J lost 2; bases outside the gene matches: 3. The CDR3 has 14 residues. CDR1 SGHVS and CDR2 FNYEAQ come from the germline V gene. The CDR3 protein is CASSRTGGNQPQHF. In DNA, the CDR3 is TGTGCCAGCAGCAGGACAGGAGGCAATCAGCCCCAGCATTTT.

This clone was detected only a few times. A junction end diverges from the germline sequence, so it may reflect a read error. The chain links TRBV10-3 to TRBJ2-7; D is undetermined. CDR1 is ENHRY, CDR2 SYGVKD, per germline. The CDR3 is made up of 11 amino acids. The CDR3 is CAISEGAFLGF. Written as DNA, the CDR3 is TGTGCCATCAGTGAGGGAGCTTTCTTAGGCTTC.

The V and J genes are TRBV7-2 and TRBJ2-4, with TRBD2 matching 7 bases. The CDR3 is made up of 15 amino acids. Looked up from germline, CDR1 is SGHTA and CDR2 is FQGNSA. V was clipped by 1 base and J by 1 base; unmatched bases: 1. CDR3 coding DNA: TGTGCCAGCAGCTTAGTGACTAGCGCCAAAAACATTCAGTACTTC. Protein product: CASSLVTSAKNIQYF.

J is TRBJ2-5 and V is TRBV9; D gene ambiguous. Germline V lookup: CDR1 SGDLS, CDR2 YYNGEE. With 4 bases removed from V and 2 bases from J, the gap between germline ends came to 9 bases. The CDR3 extends over 13 amino acids. The CDR3 here is CASSYTPQETQYF. The CDR3 DNA reads as TGTGCCAGCAGCTACACCCCTCAAGAGACCCAGTACTTC.

V is TRBV7-2 and J is TRBJ2-7; D is ambiguous. Trimming pared 3 bases from V and 5 bases from J, leaving 5 bases between. Germline V CDR1 and CDR2: SGHTA, FQGNSA. CDR3 length equals 11 residues. The CDR3 protein is CASSFLDEQYF. CDR3 coding DNA: TGTGCCAGCAGCTTTTTAGACGAGCAGTACTTC.

This clone has just a few counts. The chain joins TRBV4-2 to TRBJ1-1; D not certain. Germline CDR1 LGHNA, CDR2 YNFKEQ. Between the trimmed V and J ends, which lost 0 bases and 4 bases, there was a span of 12 bases. CDR3 length: 15 residues. The CDR3 sequence is CASSQEARTSTEAFF. DNA for the CDR3: TGTGCCAGCAGCCAAGAAGCCCGAACGAGCACTGAAGCTTTCTTT.

The rearrangement uses TRBV6-5 and TRBJ2-7; the D gene is possibly TRBD2 (6 bases). CDR3 size: 11 residues. V was pared by 8 bases and J by 2 bases, with 7 bases between. Germline V gives CDR1 MNHEY, CDR2 SVGAGI. CDR3 protein: CASAGTYEQYF. CDR3 coding DNA: TGTGCCAGCGCGGGAACCTACGAGCAGTACTTC.

The genes are TRBV10-3 and TRBJ1-3, with unresolved D. This CDR3 is 15 amino acids long. Germline V gives CDR1 ENHRY, CDR2 SYGVKD. With 3 bases removed from V and 0 bases from J, the gap between germline ends came to 9 bases. The CDR3 reads CAISDSALSGNTIYF. The CDR3 DNA is TGTGCCATCAGTGACTCGGCGCTCTCTGGAAACACCATATATTTT.

In DNA form, the CDR3 reads TGTGCCAGCAGCCAAACAGGGGCCTACCAAGAGACCCAGTACTTC. This encodes CASSQTGAYQETQYF. The chain employs TRBV4-2 and TRBJ2-5, with TRBD1 matching 7 bases. The germline gives CDR1 LGHNA, CDR2 YNFKEQ. This CDR3 is 15 amino acids long. The V and J ends lost 2 bases and 0 bases, in that order; junction bases with no gene match: 3.

V gene TRBV6-5 combines with J gene TRBJ2-5; 7 bases line up with TRBD1. The V and J ends lost 7 bases and 1 base, in that order; junction bases with no gene match: 9. The germline V gene has CDR1 MNHEY and CDR2 SVGAGI. The CDR3 extends over 15 amino acids. The CDR3 is CASTPHRDSQETQYF. The DNA for the CDR3 is TGTGCCAGCACTCCCCACCGGGACAGCCAAGAGACCCAGTACTTC.

The chain joins TRBV5-6 to TRBJ2-7, with a weak D call TRBD1 (5 bases). Trimming stripped 5 bases from V and 2 bases from J, with 17 bases between. CDR1 and CDR2 (germline): SGHDT, YYEEEE. The CDR3 consists of 15 residues. The CDR3 spells CASRGEKDTTYEQYF. The CDR3 bases are TGTGCCAGCAGGGGCGAAAAGGACACTACCTACGAGCAGTACTTC.

The rearrangement joins TRBV4-3 to TRBJ2-7; D may be TRBD2 (6 bases). CDR1 and CDR2 from the germline V gene are LGHNA and YSLEER. The CDR3 consists of 15 residues. The germline V and J ends were trimmed by 3 bases and 4 bases, with 16 bases remaining between them. CDR3 loop: CASSQTGTARYEQYF. CDR3 nucleotides: TGCGCCAGCAGCCAGACCGGGACTGCAAGGTACGAGCAGTACTTC.

The CDR3 DNA sequence: TGTGCCAGCACCAGAGGGGTTGGCTCACCCCTCCACTTT. It yields the protein CASTRGVGSPLHF. This chain uses TRBV2 with TRBJ1-6; weak D call: TRBD1 (5 bases). Trimming shortened V by 7 bases and J by 10 bases, and 14 bases separated the two germline ends. Germline V gene sequence: CDR1 SNHLY, CDR2 FYNNEI. The CDR3 has 13 amino acids.

The chain combines TRBV30 with TRBJ2-7; 8 bases fit TRBD1. CDR1 and CDR2 (germline): GTSNPN, SVGIG (reference sequence). The CDR3 consists of 16 residues. The J segment lost 2 bases and the V segment lost 3 bases, leaving 12 bases of the junction unmatched. In DNA form, the CDR3 reads TGTGCCTGGAGGCACCCTATGACAGGGGATACCTACGAGCAGTACTTC. Residues: CAWRHPMTGDTYEQYF.

V usage is TRBV19 and J usage is TRBJ1-1, with TRBD1 as a possible D gene (5 bases). V lost 1 base, J lost 3 bases, and 12 bases lay in between. The CDR3 covers 15 residues. Germline CDR1 and CDR2: LNHDA and SQIVND (reference sequence). CDR3 protein: CASSIGAGGDTEAFF. The DNA for the CDR3 is TGTGCCAGTAGTATAGGGGCCGGAGGGGACACTGAAGCTTTCTTT.

CDR3 sequence: CASSPTGGVQPQHF. Written as DNA, the CDR3 is TGTGCCAGCAGTCCCACAGGGGGGGTTCAGCCCCAGCATTTT. The chain is built from TRBV27 and TRBJ1-5; the match to TRBD1 covers 8 bases. Trimming took 5 bases from V and 6 from J; bases not matched to a gene: 6. The CDR3 runs 14 residues. From germline, CDR1 is MNHEY and CDR2 SMNVEV (reference sequence).

The chain recombines TRBV19 with TRBJ2-3; 8 bases align to TRBD2. Trimming cost V 2 bases and J 1 base; bases outside gene matches: 5. The CDR3 is 16 amino acids. Looked up from germline, CDR1 is LNHDA and CDR2 is SQIVND (reference sequence). As DNA, the CDR3 is TGTGCCAGTAGTATACGCGGCGGGGGGCGCACAGATACGCAGTATTTT. It codes for CASSIRGGGRTDTQYF. Based on the CDR3 plus reference TRBV19 and TRBJ2-3, the full variable domain is DGGITQSPKYLFRKEGQNVTLSCEQNLNHDAMYWYRQDPGQGLRLIYYSQIVNDFQKGDIAEGYSVSREKKESFPLTVTSAQKNPTAFYLCASSIRGGGRTDTQYFGPGTRLTVL.